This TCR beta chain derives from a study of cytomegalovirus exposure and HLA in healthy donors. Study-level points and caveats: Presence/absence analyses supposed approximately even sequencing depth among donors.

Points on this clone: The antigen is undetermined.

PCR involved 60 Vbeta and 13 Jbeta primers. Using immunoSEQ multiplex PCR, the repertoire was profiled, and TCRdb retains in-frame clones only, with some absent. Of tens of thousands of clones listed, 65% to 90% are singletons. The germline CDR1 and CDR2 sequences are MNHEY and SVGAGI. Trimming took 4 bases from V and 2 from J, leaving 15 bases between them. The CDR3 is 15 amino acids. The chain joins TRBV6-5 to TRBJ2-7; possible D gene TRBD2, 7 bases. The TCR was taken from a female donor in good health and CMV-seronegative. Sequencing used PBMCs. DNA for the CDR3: TGTGCCAGCAGTTTACTCAAGGGGGGGGCCTACGAGCAGTACTTC. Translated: CASSLLKGGAYEQYF.